This T cell receptor (beta chain) was found in a study of T cells after yellow fever vaccination. In germline, CDR1 is SGHVS, CDR2 FNYEAQ. CDR3 length: 17 residues. Trimming removed 2 bases at V and 8 bases at J, with 21 bases between. In making TCR cDNA, 5'RACE template switching added a universal primer site and UMIs to it. MiXCR, run by TCRdb on the 5' RACE reads, gives a single entry per CDR3 protein. The sample has 350,000 to 550,000 distinct CDR3 sequences, approximately 19% seen once; the top ten hold roughly 19%. Study-level points and caveats: Some clonotypes were seen in both the CD4 and the CD8 compartments. These made up a small share and likely arose from convergent recombination. It was the secondary response that reached its peak faster, day 5 versus 15, but it was weaker.

This clonotype turned up a few times. What it binds is unknown. V gene TRBV7-6 combines with J gene TRBJ1-4; D remains ambiguous. The receptor's source is a young man who received the YFV17D yellow fever vaccine. The sample was PBMCs, taken before the yellow fever booster vaccination. CDR3 sequence reads: CASSLIAGIGRGEKLFF. The CDR3 nucleotides are TGTGCCAGCAGCTTAATTGCCGGGATCGGGCGTGGGGAAAAACTGTTTTTT.